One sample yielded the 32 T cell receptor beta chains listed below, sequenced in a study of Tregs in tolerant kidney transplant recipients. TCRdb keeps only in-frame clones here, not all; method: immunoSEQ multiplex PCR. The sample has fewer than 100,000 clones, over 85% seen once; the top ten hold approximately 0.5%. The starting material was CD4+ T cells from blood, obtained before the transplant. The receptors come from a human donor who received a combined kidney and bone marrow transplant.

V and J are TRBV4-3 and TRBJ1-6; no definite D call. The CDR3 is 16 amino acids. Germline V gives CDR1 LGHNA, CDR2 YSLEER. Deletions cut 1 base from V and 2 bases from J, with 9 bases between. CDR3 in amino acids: CASSQGAGTYNSPLHF. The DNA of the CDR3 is TGCGCCAGCAGCCAAGGTGCGGGGACCTATAATTCACCCCTCCACTTT.

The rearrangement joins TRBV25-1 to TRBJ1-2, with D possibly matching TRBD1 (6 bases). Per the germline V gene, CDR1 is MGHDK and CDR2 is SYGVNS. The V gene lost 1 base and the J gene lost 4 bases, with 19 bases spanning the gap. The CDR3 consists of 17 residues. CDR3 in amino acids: CASSELGATGFIYGYTF. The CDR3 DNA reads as TGTGCCAGCAGTGAATTGGGGGCCACGGGTTTTATCTATGGCTACACCTTC.

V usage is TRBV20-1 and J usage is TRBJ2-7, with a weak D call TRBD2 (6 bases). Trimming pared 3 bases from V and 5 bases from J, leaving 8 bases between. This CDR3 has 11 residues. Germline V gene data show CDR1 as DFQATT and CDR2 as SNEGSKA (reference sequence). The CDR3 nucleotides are TGCAGTGCTAGTCCGGGGGACGAGCAGTACTTC. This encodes CSASPGDEQYF.

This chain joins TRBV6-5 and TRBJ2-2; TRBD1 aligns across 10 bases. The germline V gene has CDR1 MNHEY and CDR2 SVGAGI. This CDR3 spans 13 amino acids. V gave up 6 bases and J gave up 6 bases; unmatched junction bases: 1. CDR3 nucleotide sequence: TGTGCCAGCAGGACAGGGGGCTCCGGGGAGCTGTTTTTT. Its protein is CASRTGGSGELFF.

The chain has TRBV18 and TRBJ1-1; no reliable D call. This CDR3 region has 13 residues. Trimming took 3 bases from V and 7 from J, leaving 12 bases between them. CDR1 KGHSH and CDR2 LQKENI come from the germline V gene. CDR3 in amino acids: CASSPLTSFEAFF. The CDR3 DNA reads TGTGCCAGCTCACCCCTGACATCCTTTGAAGCTTTCTTT.

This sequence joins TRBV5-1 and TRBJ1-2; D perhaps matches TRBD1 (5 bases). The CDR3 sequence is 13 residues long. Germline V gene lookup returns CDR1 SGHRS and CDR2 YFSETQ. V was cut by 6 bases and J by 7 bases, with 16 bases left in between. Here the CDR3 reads CASTRGRGSGYTF. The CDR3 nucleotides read TGCGCCAGCACAAGGGGTAGGGGAAGTGGCTACACCTTC.

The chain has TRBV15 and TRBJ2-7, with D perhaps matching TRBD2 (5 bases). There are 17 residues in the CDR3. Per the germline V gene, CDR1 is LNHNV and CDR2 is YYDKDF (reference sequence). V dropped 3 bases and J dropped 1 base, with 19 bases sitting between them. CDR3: CATSRDLAPRESYEQYF. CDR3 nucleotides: TGTGCCACCAGCAGGGACTTAGCGCCCCGCGAATCCTACGAGCAGTACTTC.

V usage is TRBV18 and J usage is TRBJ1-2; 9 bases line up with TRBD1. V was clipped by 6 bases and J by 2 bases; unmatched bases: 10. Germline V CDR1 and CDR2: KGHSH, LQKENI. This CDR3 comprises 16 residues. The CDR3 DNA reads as TGTGCCAGCTCCCCAGGGACAGGGTTGAGCAACTATGGCTACACCTTC. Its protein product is CASSPGTGLSNYGYTF.

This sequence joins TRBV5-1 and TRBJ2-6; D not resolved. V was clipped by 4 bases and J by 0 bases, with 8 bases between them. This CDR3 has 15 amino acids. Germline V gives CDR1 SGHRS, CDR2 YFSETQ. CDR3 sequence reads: CASSVSGSGANVLTF. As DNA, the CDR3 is TGCGCCAGCAGCGTTTCGGGCTCTGGGGCCAACGTCCTGACTTTC.

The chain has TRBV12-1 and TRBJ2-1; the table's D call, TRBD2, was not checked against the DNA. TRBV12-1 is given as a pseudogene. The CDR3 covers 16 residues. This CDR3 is CASSRTSGRRNNEQFF. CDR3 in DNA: TGTGCCAGCAGTCGGACTAGCGGGAGACGAAATAATGAGCAGTTCTTC.

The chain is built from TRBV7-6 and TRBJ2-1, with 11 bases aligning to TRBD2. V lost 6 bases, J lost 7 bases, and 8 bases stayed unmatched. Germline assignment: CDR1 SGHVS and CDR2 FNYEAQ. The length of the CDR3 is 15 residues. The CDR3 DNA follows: TGTGCCAGCAGAGTAGCGGGGGGGCGTTGGAATGAGCAGTTCTTC. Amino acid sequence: CASRVAGGRWNEQFF.

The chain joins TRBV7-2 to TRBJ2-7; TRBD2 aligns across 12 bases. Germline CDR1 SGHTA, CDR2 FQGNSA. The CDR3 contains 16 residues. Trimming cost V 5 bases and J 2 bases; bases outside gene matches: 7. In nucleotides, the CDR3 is TGTGCCAGCAGCCTAGATCTAGCGGGAGGGACCTACGAGCAGTACTTC. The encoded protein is CASSLDLAGGTYEQYF. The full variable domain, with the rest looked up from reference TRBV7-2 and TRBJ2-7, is GAGVSQSPSNKVTEKGKDVELRCDPISGHTALYWYRQSLGQGLEFLIYFQGNSAPDKSGLPSDRFSAERTGGSVSTLTIQRTQQEDSAVYLCASSLDLAGGTYEQYFGPGTRLTVT.

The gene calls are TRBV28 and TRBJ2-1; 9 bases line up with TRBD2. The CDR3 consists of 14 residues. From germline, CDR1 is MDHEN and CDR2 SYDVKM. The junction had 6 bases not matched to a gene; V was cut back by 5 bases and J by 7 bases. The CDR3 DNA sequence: TGTGCCAGCAGTCCCGGGACTAGCAATAATGAGCAGTTCTTC. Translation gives CASSPGTSNNEQFF.

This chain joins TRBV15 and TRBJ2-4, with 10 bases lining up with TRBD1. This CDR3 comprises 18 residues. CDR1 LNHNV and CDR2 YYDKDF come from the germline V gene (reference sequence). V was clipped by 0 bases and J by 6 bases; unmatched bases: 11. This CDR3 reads CATSRDLVGTGVPNIQYF. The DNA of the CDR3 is TGTGCCACCAGCAGAGATCTGGTGGGGACAGGGGTTCCAAACATTCAGTACTTC.

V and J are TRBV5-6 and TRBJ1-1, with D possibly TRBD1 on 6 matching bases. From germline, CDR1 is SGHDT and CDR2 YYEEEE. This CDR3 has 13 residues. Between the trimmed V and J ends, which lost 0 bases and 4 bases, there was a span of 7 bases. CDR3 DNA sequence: TGTGCCAGCAGCTTGGAAGGGGGCACTGAAGCTTTCTTT. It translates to CASSLEGGTEAFF.

The CDR3 sequence: CASSLVEGENTIYF. As DNA, the CDR3 is TGCGCCAGCAGCTTGGTTGAAGGGGAAAACACCATATATTTT. The chain employs TRBV5-1 and TRBJ1-3, with D possibly matching TRBD1 (5 bases). CDR3 length: 14 amino acids. The germline V and J ends were trimmed by 0 bases and 6 bases, with 10 bases remaining between them. CDR1 and CDR2 from the germline V gene are SGHRS and YFSETQ.

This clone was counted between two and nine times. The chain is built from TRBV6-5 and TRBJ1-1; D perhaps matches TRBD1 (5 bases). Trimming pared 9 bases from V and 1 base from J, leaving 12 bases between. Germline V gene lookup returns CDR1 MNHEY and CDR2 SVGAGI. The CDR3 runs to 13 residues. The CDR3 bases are TGTGCCAGGGTCGGGGGTAAGAACACTGAAGCTTTCTTT. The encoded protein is CARVGGKNTEAFF.

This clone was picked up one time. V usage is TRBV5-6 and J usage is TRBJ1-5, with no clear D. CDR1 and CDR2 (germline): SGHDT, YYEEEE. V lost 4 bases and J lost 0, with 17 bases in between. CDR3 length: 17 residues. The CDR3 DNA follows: TGTGCCAGCAGCGCCCCGGGATCCGGGCATAGCAATCAGCCCCAGCATTTT. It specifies CASSAPGSGHSNQPQHF.

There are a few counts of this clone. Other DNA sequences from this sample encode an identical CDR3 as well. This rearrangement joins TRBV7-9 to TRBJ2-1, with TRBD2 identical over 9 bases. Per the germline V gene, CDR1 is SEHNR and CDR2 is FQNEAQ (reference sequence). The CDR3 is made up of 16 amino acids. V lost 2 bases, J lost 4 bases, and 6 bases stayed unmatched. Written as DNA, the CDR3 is TGTGCCAGCAGCTTAAGTCTAGCGGGGTCATACAATGAGCAGTTCTTC. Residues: CASSLSLAGSYNEQFF.

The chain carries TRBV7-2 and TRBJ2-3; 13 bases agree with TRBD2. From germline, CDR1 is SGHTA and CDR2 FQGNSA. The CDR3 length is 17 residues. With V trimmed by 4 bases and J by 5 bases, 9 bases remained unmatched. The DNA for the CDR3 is TGTGCCAGCAGCTATCGACTAGCGGGGGGCTCTAGAGATACGCAGTATTTT. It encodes CASSYRLAGGSRDTQYF.

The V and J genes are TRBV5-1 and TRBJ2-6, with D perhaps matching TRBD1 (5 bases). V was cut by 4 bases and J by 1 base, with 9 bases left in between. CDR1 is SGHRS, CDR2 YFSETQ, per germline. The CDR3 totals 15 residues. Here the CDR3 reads CASSLRQSGANVLTF. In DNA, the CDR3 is TGCGCCAGCAGCCTCCGACAGTCTGGGGCCAACGTCCTGACTTTC.

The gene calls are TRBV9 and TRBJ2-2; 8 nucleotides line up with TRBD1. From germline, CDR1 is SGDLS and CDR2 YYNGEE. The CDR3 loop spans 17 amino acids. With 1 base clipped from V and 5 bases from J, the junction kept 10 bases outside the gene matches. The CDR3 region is CASSVSRQGSSTGELFF. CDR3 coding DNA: TGTGCCAGCAGCGTAAGCAGACAGGGGTCAAGTACCGGGGAGCTGTTTTTT.

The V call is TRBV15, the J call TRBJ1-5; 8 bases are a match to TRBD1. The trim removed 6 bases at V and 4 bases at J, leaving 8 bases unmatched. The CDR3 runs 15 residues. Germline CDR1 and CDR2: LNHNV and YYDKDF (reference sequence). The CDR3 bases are TGTGCCACCAGTAGGGGACAGGTTTTGAATCAGCCCCAGCATTTT. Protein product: CATSRGQVLNQPQHF. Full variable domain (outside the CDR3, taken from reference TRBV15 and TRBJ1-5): DAMVIQNPRYQVTQFGKPVTLSCSQTLNHNVMYWYQQKSSQAPKLLFHYYDKDFNNEADTPDNFQSRRPNTSFCFLDIRSPGLGDTAMYLCATSRGQVLNQPQHFGDGTRLSIL.

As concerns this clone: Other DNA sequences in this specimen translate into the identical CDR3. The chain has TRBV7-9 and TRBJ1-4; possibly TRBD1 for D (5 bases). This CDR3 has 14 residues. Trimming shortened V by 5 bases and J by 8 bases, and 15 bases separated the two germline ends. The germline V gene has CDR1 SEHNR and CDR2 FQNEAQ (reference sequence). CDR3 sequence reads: CASSPGRRGEKLFF. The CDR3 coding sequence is TGTGCCAGCAGCCCCGGTAGAAGGGGAGAAAAACTGTTTTTT.

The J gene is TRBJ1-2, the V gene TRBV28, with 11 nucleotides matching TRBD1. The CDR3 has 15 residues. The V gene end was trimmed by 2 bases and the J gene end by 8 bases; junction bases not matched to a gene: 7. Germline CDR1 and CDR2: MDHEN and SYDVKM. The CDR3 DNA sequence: TGTGCCAGCAGTTTACTCCCGGGACAGGGGGACGGCTACACCTTC. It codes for CASSLLPGQGDGYTF.

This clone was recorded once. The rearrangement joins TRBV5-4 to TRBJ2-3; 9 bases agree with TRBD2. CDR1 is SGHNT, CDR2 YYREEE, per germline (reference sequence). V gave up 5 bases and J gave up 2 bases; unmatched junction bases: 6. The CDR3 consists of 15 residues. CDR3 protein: CASSPLAGSTDTQYF. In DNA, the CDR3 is TGTGCCAGCAGTCCTCTAGCGGGATCCACAGATACGCAGTATTTT.

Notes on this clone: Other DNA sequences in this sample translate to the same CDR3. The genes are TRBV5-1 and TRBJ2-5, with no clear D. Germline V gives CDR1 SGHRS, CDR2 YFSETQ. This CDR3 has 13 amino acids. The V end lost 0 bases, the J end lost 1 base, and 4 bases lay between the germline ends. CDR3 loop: CASSLAVQETQYF. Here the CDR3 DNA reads TGCGCCAGCAGCTTGGCGGTCCAAGAGACCCAGTACTTC.

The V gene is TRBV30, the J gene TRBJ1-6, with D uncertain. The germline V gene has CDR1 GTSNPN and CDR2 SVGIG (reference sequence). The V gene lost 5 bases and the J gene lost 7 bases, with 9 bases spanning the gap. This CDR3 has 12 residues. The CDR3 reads CAWSHPNSPLHF. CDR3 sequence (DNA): TGTGCCTGGTCCCATCCCAATTCACCCCTCCACTTT.

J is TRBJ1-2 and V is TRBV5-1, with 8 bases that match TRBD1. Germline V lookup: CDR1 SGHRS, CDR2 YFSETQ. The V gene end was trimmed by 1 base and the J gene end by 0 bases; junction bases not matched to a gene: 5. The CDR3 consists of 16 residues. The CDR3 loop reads CASSLHRGSANYGYTF. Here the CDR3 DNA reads TGCGCCAGCAGCTTGCACAGGGGGTCAGCTAACTATGGCTACACCTTC.

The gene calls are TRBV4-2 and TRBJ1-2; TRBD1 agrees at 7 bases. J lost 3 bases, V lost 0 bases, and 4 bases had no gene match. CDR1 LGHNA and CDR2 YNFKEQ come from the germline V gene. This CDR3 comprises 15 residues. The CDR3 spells CASSQEPGGYYGYTF. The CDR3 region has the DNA TGTGCCAGCAGCCAAGAGCCAGGGGGGTACTATGGCTACACCTTC.

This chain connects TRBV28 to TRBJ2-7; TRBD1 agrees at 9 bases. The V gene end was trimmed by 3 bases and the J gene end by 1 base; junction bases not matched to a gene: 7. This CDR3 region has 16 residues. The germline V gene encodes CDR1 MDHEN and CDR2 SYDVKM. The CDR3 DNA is TGTGCCAGCAGTTTGGTGGTGACAGGGGGATCCTACGAGCAGTACTTC. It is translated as CASSLVVTGGSYEQYF.

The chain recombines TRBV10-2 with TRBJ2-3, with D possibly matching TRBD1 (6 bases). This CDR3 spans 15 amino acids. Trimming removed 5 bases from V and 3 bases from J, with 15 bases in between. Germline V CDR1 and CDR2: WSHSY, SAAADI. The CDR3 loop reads CASSRFLGTTDTQYF. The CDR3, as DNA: TGCGCCAGCAGTCGGTTCCTAGGGACAACAGATACGCAGTATTTT.